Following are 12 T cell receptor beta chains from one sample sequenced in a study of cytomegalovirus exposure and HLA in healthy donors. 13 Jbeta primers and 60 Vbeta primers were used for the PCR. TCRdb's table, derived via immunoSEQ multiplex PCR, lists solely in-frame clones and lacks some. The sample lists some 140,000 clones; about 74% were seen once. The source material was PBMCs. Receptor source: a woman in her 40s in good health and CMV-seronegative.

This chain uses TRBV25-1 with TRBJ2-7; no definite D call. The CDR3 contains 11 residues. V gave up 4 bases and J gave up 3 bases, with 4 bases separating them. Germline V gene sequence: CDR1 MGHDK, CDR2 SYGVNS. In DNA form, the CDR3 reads TGTGCCAGCAGTGTAGACTACGAGCAGTACTTC. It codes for CASSVDYEQYF.

CDR3 region: CALRAGNTDTQYF. CDR3 bases: TGTGCGCTGAGGGCCGGAAACACAGATACGCAGTATTTT. This chain joins TRBV7-2 and TRBJ2-3; D might be TRBD2 (5 bases). Germline V lookup: CDR1 SGHTA, CDR2 FQGNSA. The length of the CDR3 is 13 residues.

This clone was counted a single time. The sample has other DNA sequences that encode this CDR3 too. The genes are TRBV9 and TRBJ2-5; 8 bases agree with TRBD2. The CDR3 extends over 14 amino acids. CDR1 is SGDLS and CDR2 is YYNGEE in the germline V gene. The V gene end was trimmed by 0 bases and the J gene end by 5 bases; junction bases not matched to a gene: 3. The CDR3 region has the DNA TGTGCCAGCAGCGTAGGGGGCGGGGGGGAGACCCAGTACTTC. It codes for CASSVGGGGETQYF.

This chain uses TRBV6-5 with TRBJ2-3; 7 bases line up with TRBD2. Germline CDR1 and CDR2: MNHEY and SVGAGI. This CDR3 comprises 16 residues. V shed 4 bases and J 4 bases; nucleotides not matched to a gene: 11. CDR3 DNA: TGTGCCAGCAGTTCCCGAGGGGCAGGGAGGGCAGATACGCAGTATTTT. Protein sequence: CASSSRGAGRADTQYF.

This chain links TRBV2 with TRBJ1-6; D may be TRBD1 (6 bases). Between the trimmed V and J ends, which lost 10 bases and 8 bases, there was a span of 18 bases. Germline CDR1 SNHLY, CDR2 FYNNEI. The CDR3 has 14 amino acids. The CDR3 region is CATNGGPSDSPLHF. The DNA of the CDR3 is TGTGCCACTAACGGGGGGCCGAGTGATTCACCCCTCCACTTT.

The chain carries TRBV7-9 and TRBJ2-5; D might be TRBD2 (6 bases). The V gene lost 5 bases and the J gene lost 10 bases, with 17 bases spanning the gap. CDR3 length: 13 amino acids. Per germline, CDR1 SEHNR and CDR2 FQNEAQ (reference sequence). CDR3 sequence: CASSGRDRGSQYF. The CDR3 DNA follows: TGTGCCAGCAGCGGGCGGGATCGAGGGAGCCAGTACTTC.

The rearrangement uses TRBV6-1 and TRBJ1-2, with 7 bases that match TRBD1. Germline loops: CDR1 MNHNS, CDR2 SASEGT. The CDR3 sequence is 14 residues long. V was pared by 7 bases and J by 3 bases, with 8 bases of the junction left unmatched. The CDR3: CASNPGQQHYGYTF. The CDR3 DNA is TGTGCCAGCAACCCGGGACAGCAGCACTATGGCTACACCTTC.

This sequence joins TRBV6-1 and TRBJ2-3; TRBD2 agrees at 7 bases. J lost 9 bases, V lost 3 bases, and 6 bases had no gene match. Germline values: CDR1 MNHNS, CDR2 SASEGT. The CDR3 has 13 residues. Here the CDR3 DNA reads TGTGCCAGCAGTGAGGGGGACTATTCGACGCAGTATTTT. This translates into CASSEGDYSTQYF.

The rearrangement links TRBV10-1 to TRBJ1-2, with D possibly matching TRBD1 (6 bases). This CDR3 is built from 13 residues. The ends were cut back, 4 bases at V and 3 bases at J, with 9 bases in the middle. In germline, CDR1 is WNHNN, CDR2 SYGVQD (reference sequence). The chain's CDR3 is CASSGGQHYGYTF. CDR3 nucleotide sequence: TGCGCCAGCAGTGGAGGACAGCACTATGGCTACACCTTC.

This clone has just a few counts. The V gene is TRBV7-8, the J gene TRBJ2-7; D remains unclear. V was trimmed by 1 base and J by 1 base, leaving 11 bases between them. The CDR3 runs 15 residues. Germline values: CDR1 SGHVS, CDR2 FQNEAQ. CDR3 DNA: TGTGCCAGCAGCTTAGTTGTCCTCCCTTCCTACGAGCAGTACTTC. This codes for CASSLVVLPSYEQYF. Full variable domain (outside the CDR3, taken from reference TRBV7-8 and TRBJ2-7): GAGVSQSPRYKVAKRGQDVALRCDPISGHVSLFWYQQALGQGPEFLTYFQNEAQLDKSGLPSDRFFAERPEGSVSTLKIQRTQQEDSAVYLCASSLVVLPSYEQYFGPGTRLTVT.

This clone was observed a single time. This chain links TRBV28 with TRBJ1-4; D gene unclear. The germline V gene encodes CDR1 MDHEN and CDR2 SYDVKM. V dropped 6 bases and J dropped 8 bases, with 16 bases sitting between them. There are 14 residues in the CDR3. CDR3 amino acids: CASSSPAGREKLFF. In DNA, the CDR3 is TGTGCCAGCAGCTCCCCGGCCGGGAGGGAAAAACTGTTTTTT.

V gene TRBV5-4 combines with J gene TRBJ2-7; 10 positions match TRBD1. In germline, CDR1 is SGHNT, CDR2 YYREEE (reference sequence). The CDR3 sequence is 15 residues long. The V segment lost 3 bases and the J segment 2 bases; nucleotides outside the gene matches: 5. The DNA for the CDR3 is TGTGCCAGCAGCTCCACCGGGACAGGGGCCTACGAGCAGTACTTC. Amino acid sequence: CASSSTGTGAYEQYF. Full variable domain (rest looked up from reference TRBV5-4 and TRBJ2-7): ETGVTQSPTHLIKTRGQQVTLRCSSQSGHNTVSWYQQALGQGPQFIFQYYREEENGRGNFPPRFSGLQFPNYSSELNVNALELDDSALYLCASSSTGTGAYEQYFGPGTRLTVT.